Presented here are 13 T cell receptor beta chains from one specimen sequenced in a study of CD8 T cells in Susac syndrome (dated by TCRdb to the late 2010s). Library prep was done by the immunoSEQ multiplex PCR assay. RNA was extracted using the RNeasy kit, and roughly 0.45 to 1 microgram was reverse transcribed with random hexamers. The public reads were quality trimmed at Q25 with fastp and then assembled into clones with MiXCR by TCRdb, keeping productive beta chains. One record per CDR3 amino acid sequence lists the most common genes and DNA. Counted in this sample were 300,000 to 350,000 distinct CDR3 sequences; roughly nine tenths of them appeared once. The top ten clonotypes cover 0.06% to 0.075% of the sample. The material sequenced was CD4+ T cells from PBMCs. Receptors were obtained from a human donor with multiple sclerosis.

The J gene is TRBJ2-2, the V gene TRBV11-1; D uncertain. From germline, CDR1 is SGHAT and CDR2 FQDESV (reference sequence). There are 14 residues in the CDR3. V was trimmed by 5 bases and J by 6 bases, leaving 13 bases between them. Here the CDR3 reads CASSARVLAGELFF. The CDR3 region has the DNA TGTGCCAGCAGCGCCCGAGTCTTGGCCGGGGAGCTGTTTTTT.

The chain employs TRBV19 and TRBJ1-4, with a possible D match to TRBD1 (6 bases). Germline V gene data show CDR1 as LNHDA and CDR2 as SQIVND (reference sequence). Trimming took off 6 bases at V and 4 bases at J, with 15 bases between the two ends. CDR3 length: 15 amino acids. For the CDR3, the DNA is TGTGCCAGTAGCCTAAACAGGGACGGTAATGAAAAACTGTTTTTT. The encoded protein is CASSLNRDGNEKLFF.

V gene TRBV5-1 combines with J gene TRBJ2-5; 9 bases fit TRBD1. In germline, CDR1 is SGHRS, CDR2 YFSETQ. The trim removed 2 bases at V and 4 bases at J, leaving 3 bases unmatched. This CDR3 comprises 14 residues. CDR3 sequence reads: CASSFTGGTETQYF. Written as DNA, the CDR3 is TGCGCCAGCAGCTTCACAGGGGGCACAGAGACCCAGTACTTC.

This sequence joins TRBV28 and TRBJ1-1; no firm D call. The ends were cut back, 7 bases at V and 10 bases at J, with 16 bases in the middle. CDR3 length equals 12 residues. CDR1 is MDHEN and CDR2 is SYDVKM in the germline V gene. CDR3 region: CASIGEVVRAFF. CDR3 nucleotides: TGTGCCAGCATCGGGGAGGTCGTGAGAGCTTTCTTT.

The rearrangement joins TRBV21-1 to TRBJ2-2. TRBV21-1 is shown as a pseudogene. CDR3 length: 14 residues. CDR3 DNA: TGTGCCAGCACCCAAGCGGGGTACACCGGGGAGCTGTTTTTT. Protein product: CASTQAGYTGELFF.

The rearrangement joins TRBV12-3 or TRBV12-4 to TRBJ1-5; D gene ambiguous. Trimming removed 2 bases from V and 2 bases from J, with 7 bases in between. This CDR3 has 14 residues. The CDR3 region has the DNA TGTGCCAGCAGTTTATCGGTGGGCAATCAGCCCCAGCATTTT. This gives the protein CASSLSVGNQPQHF.

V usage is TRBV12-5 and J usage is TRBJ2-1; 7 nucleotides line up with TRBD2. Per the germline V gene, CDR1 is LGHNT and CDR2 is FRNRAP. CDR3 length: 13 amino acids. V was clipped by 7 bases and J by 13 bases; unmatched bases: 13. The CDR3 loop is CASDGGSSGRQFF. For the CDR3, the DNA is TGTGCTAGTGACGGGGGATCTAGCGGTCGACAGTTCTTC.

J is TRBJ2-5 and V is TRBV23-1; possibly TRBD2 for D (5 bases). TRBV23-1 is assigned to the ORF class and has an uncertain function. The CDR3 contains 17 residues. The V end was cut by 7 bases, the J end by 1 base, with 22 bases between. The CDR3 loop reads CASTPSTERGPQETQYF. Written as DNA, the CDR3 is TGCGCCAGCACCCCGAGCACCGAACGGGGTCCCCAAGAGACCCAGTACTTC.

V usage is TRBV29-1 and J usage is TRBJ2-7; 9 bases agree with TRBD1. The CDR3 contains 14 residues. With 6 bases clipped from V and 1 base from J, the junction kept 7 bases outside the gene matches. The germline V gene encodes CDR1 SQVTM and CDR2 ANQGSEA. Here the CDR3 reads CSVIRDRESYEQYF. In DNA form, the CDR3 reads TGCAGCGTAATACGGGACAGGGAGTCCTACGAGCAGTACTTC.

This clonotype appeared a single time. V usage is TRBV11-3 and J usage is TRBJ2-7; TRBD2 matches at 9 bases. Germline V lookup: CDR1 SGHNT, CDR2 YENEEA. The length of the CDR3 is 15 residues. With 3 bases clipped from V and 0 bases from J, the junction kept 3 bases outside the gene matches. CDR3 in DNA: TGTGCCAGCAGCTTCAGCGGGGGGCCCTCCTACGAGCAGTACTTC. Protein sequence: CASSFSGGPSYEQYF.

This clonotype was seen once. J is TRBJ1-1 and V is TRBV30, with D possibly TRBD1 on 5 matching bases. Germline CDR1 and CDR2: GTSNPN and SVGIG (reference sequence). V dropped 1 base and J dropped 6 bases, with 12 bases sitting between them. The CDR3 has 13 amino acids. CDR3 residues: CAWSGRGIPEAFF. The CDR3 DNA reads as TGTGCCTGGAGTGGGAGGGGAATCCCTGAAGCTTTCTTT.

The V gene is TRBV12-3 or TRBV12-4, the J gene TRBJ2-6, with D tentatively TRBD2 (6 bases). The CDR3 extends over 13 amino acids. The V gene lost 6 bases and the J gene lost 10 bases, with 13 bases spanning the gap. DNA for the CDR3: TGTGCCAGCAGCAGGGACTTTCAAAACGTCCTGACTTTC. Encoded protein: CASSRDFQNVLTF.

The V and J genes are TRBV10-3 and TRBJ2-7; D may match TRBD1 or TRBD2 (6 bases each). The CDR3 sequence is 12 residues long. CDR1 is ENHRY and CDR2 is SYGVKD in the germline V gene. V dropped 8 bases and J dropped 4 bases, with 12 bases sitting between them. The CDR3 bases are TGTGCCATCCGCCGGGGGACATACGAGCAGTACTTC. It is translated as CAIRRGTYEQYF.